Following are 8 T cell receptor beta chains from one sample sequenced in a study of blood T cell repertoires in COVID-19 (dated by TCRdb to about 2020). Preparation of the library involved the immunoSEQ multiplex PCR assay. TCRdb stores this immuneACCESS table with in-frame sequences only. Part of the clones is absent; in the studies checked, under half of the shortfall reflects unresolved V genes, and no reason is known for the rest. The sample table shows tens of thousands of clones, and approximately 83% are seen once. Together, the top ten hold 28% of the sample. Sequenced material: peripheral blood. The receptors come from a human donor in a cohort sampled during active COVID-19.

This sequence joins TRBV7-8 and TRBJ1-3; no clear D. Germline loops: CDR1 SGHVS, CDR2 FQNEAQ. There are 15 residues in the CDR3. The V and J ends lost 5 bases and 1 base respectively, with 12 bases between them. In nucleotides, the CDR3 is TGTGCCAGCAGCACCGTGGAGGAGTCTGGAAACACCATATATTTT. Its protein is CASSTVEESGNTIYF.

The count of this clone is one. The chain employs TRBV4-3 and TRBJ2-3, with D tentatively TRBD1 (6 bases). The CDR3 totals 17 residues. Germline V lookup: CDR1 LGHNA, CDR2 YSLEER. Trimming took off 3 bases at V and 1 base at J, with 17 bases between the two ends. The CDR3 DNA reads as TGCGCCAGCAGCCAGGCCCGGACAGCAAGGGGCACAGATACGCAGTATTTT. Translation gives CASSQARTARGTDTQYF.

The rearrangement links TRBV10-1 to TRBJ1-2; 10 nucleotides agree with TRBD1. With 0 bases clipped from V and 6 bases from J, the junction kept 19 bases outside the gene matches. CDR1 is WNHNN and CDR2 is SYGVQD in the germline V gene (reference sequence). CDR3 length: 20 residues. CDR3 nucleotide sequence: TGCGCCAGCAGTGAGTCGATCTGGGGTCCACGGGACAGGGGTCGGGATGGCTACACCTTC. Encoded protein: CASSESIWGPRDRGRDGYTF.

The rearrangement joins TRBV10-3 to TRBJ2-2; D is undetermined. V lost 4 bases, J lost 7 bases, and 4 bases lay in between. Germline loops: CDR1 ENHRY, CDR2 SYGVKD. The CDR3 extends over 11 amino acids. CDR3 sequence (DNA): TGTGCCATCAGTGGGAGCGGGGAGCTGTTTTTT. Its translation is CAISGSGELFF.

The chain uses TRBV19 and TRBJ1-6; D call uncertain. Trimming stripped 3 bases from V and 9 bases from J, with 15 bases between. Germline CDR1 and CDR2: LNHDA and SQIVND (reference sequence). The CDR3 length is 15 residues. The CDR3 is CASSIGDLEGSPLHF. The CDR3 region has the DNA TGTGCCAGTAGTATTGGTGACCTAGAGGGTTCACCCCTCCACTTT.

This clone appeared a few times. The chain has TRBV9 and TRBJ2-2; TRBD2 is a possible D gene (7 bases). V was pared by 4 bases and J by 3 bases, with 19 bases between. The CDR3 covers 17 residues. Germline CDR1 SGDLS, CDR2 YYNGEE. The CDR3, as DNA: TGTGCCAGCAGCCCACGCGAGGGGGGGGGACACACCGGGGAGCTGTTTTTT. It is translated as CASSPREGGGHTGELFF. The full variable domain, completed using reference TRBV9 and TRBJ2-2, is DSGVTQTPKHLITATGQRVTLRCSPRSGDLSVYWYQQSLDQGLQFLIQYYNGEERAKGNILERFSAQQFPDLHSELNLSSLELGDSALYFCASSPREGGGHTGELFFGEGSRLTVL.

This sequence joins TRBV7-9 and TRBJ1-1, with 8 bases matching TRBD1. The CDR3 has 15 residues. The V gene end was trimmed by 4 bases and the J gene end by 1 base; junction bases not matched to a gene: 5. The germline CDR1 and CDR2 sequences are SEHNR and FQNEAQ (reference sequence). The CDR3 nucleotides read TGTGCCAGCAGCTCCACAGGGGGTCCGAACACTGAAGCTTTCTTT. The encoded protein is CASSSTGGPNTEAFF.

V and J are TRBV20-1 and TRBJ2-7, with D perhaps matching TRBD2 (5 bases). The germline V gene encodes CDR1 DFQATT and CDR2 SNEGSKA (reference sequence). This CDR3 has 10 amino acids. The V and J ends lost 6 bases and 4 bases respectively, with 7 bases between them. The CDR3 loop is CSARRYEQYF. The CDR3 DNA reads TGCAGTGCCCGGAGGTACGAGCAGTACTTC.